This TCR beta chain stems from a study of T cells in Graves' hyperthyroidism and ophthalmopathy. RNA transcripts yielded amplified TCR beta CDR3 regions. The study used the HTBI primer set for a first-round RT-PCR of the TCR CDR3. TCRdb re-derived calls from the multiplex PCR reads in MiXCR, one entry per CDR3 protein. The sample gives some 200,000 distinct CDR3 sequences, approximately 17% of which show up once; 50% is in the top ten. With regard to this clonotype: Its antigen is as yet unknown. Its ends do not fully match the called genes, so a read error is possible.

Study-wide results and caveats: Ophthalmopathy prediction by the model preceded onset by a median approximately 6.9 months.

The length of the CDR3 is 13 residues. Germline CDR1 is MGHRA and CDR2 is YSYEKL. The sequenced sample consisted of blood. The receptor was derived from a man in his forties or fifties with Graves' hyperthyroidism. V is TRBV4-1 and J is TRBJ1-1; no firm D call. CDR3 DNA sequence: TGCGCCGGCAGCCACCACGGAGGCACTGAAGCTTTCTTT. It translates to CAGSHHGGTEAFF.